The T cell receptor (beta chain) under discussion was sequenced for a study of Ad26.COV2.S vaccination and SARS-CoV-2 variants. Overall study context: Enrolled in COV1001, the donor was in the Ad26.COV2.S trial arm, which received the vaccine.

This CDR3 comprises 12 residues. The germline V gene encodes CDR1 MDHEN and CDR2 SYDVKM. Between the trimmed V and J ends, which lost 7 bases and 4 bases, there was a span of 11 bases. Treatment given: some 19 received Ad26.COV2.S at low or high dose, single or two shots; several received placebo; per-sample allocation not given. The investigators took samples on day 63 after the first vaccine or placebo injection. Method: immunoSEQ multiplex PCR; TCRdb's copy keeps in-frame clones and lacks some. The sample yields 430,000 or so clones, nearly 90% seen once. The V gene is TRBV28, the J gene TRBJ2-7; no clear D. The TCR was taken from a person aged 18 to 59 who received the Ad26.COV2.S COVID-19 vaccine or a placebo. Source: peripheral blood, taken in a trial of Ad26.COV2.S vaccine versus placebo. The CDR3 here is CASTSEAYEQYF. The CDR3 coding sequence is TGTGCCAGCACCTCCGAGGCTTACGAGCAGTACTTC.